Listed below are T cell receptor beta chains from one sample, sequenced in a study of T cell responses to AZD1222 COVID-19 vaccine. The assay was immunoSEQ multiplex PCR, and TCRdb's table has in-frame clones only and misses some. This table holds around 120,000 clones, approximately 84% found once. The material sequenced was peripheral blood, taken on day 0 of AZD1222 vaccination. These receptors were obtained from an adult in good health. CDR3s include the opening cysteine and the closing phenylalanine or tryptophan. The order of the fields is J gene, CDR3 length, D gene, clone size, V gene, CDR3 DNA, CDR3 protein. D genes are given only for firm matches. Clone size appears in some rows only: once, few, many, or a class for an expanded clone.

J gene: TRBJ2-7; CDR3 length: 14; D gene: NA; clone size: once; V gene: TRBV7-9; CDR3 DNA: TGTGCCAGCAGCCCGAGGGACACGACCTACGAGCAGTACTTC; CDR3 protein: CASSPRDTTYEQYF
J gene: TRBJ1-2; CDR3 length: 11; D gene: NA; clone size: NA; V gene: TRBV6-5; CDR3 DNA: TGTGCCAGCAGGAACCTCCGTGGCTACACCTTC; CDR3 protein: CASRNLRGYTF
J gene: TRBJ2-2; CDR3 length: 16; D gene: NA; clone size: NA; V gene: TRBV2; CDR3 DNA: TGTGCCAGCAGTTTTGACAGGACGATTTACACCGGGGAGCTGTTTTTT; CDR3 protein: CASSFDRTIYTGELFF
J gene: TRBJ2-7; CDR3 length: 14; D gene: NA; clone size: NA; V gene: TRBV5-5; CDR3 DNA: TGTGCCAGCAGCTTAGTCGGAAGCTCCTACGAGCAGTACTTC; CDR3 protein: CASSLVGSSYEQYF
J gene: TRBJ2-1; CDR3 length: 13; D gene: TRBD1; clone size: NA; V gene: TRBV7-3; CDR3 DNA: TGTGCCAGCAGCTCCGACAGGGACAATGAGCAGTTCTTC; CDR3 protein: CASSSDRDNEQFF
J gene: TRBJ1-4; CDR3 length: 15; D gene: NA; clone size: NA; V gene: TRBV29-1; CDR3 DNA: TGCAGCGTGGGGTATGCGGGGAGTATACAGGAAAAACTGTTTTTT; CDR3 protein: CSVGYAGSIQEKLFF
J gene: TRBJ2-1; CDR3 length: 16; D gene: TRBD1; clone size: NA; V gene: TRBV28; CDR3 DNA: TGTGCCAGCAGTGAGACAGGGACAGGCTCCTACAATGAGCAGTTCTTC; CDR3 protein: CASSETGTGSYNEQFF
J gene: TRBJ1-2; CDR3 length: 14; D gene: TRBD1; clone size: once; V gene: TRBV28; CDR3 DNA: TGTGCCAGCCTAAGGGGAGGGACAGATTATGGCTACACCTTC; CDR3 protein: CASLRGGTDYGYTF
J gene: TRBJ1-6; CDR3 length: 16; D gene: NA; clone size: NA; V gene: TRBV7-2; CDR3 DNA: TGTGCCAGCAGCTTAGATGGCGGGACGCGGAATTCACCCCTCCACTTT; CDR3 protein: CASSLDGGTRNSPLHF
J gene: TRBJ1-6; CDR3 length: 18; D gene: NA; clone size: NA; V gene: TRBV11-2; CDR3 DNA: TGTGCCAGCAGCCCATCCTGGGGGACGGGGATCATTAATTCACCCCTCCACTTT; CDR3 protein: CASSPSWGTGIINSPLHF
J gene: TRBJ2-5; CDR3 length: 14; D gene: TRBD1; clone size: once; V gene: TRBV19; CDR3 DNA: TGTGCCAGTAGTATTACAGGGGGCCAAGAGACCCAGTACTTC; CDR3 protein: CASSITGGQETQYF
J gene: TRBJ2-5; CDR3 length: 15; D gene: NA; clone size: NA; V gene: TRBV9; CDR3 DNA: TGTGCCAGCAGCGTAGGCCTAGCGCTTAAAGAGACCCAGTACTTC; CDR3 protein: CASSVGLALKETQYF
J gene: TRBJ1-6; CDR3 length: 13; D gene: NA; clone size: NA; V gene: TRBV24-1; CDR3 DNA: TGTGCCACCAGTGAGGACCACCTGGGGCCCCTCCACTTT; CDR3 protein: CATSEDHLGPLHF
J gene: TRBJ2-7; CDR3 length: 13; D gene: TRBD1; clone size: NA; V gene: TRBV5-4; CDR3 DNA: TGTGCCAGCAGCCCATACAGGGGCGGCGAGCAGTACTTC; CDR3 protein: CASSPYRGGEQYF
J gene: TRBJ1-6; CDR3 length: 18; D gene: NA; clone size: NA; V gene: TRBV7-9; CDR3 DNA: TGTGCCAGCAGCGGCCCCCGGGACTTCAGCTCCTATAATTCACCCCTCCACTTT; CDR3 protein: CASSGPRDFSSYNSPLHF
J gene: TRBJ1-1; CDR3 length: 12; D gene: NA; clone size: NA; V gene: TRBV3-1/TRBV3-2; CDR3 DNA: TGTGCCAGCAGCCAAACCGGGACGGAAGCTTTCTTT; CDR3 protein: CASSQTGTEAFF
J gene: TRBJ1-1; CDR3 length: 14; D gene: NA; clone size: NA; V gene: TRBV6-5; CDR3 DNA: TGTGCCAGCAGTCCAGGGGTACGAGGAACTGAAGCTTTCTTT; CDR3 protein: CASSPGVRGTEAFF
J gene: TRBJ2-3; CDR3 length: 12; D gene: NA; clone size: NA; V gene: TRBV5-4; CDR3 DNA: TGTGCCAGCAGCTCCTTAGCAGATACGCAGTATTTT; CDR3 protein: CASSSLADTQYF
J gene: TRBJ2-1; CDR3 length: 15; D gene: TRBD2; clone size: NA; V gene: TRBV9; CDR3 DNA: TGTGCCAGCAGCGTGACTAGCGCCGACGGGTATGAGCAGTTCTTC; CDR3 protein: CASSVTSADGYEQFF
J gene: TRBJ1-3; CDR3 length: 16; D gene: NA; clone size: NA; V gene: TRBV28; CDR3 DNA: TGTGCCAGCAGCCTACCCCGAGCGAGCTCTGGAAACACCATATATTTT; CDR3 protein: CASSLPRASSGNTIYF
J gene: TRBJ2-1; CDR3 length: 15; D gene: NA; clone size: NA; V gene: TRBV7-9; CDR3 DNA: TGTGCCAGCCATGCTCAACAGCTCACCTACAATGAGCAGTTCTTC; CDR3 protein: CASHAQQLTYNEQFF
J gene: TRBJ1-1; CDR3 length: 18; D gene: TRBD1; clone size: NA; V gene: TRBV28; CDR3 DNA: TGTGCCAGCAGTCCCTCGGACAGGGGAGGACCCATGAACACTGAAGCTTTCTTT; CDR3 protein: CASSPSDRGGPMNTEAFF
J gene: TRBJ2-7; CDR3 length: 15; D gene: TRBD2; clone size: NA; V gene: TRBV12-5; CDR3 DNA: TGTGCTAGTGGTCTGGGACTAGGGAGGGGATACGAGCAGTACTTC; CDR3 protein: CASGLGLGRGYEQYF
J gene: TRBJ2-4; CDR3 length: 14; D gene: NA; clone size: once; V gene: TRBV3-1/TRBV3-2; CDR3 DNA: TGTGCCAGCAGCCCTGGGGGCGAAAGTGGAGTCCAGTACTTC; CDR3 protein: CASSPGGESGVQYF
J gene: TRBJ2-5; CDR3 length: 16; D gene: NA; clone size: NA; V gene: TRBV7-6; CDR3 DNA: TGTGCCAGCAGCCCTAACAAAGACTTGTTGGGGGAGACCCAGTACTTC; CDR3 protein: CASSPNKDLLGETQYF
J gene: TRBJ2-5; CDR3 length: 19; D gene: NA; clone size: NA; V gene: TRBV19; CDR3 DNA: TGTGCCAGTAGTATAAGGGGACATCGGACAACGCTCGCCCAAGAGACCCAGTACTTC; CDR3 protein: CASSIRGHRTTLAQETQYF
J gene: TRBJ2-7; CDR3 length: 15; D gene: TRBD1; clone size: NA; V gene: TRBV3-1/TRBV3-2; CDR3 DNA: TGTGCCAGCAGCCCCCGGGACAGGCCGTCCTACGAGCAGTACTTC; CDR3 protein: CASSPRDRPSYEQYF
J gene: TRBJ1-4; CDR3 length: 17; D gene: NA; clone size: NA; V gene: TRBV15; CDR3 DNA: TGTGCCACCAGCAGGACAGGCGGATTTGCAACTAATGAAAAACTGTTTTTT; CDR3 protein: CATSRTGGFATNEKLFF
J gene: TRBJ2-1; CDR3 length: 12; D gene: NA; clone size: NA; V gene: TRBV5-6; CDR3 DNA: TGTGCCAGCAGCTTTCCAGTAGATGAGCAGTTCTTC; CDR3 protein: CASSFPVDEQFF
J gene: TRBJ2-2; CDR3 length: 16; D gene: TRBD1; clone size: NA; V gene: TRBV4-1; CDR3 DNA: TGCGCCAGCAGCTTCAGACAGGGGGATGACACCGGGGAGCTGTTTTTT; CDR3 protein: CASSFRQGDDTGELFF
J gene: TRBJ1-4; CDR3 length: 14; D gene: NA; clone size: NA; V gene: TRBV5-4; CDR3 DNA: TGTGCCAGCAGCCCCATAGGGGAGTATGAAAAACTGTTTTTT; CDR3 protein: CASSPIGEYEKLFF
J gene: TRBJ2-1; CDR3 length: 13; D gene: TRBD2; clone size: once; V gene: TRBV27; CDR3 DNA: TGTGCCAGCAGTTTAAGCGGGACCAATGAGCAGTTCTTC; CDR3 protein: CASSLSGTNEQFF
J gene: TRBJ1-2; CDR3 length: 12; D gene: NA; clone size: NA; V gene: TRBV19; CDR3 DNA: TGTGCCAGCACCTCAGGGAGCTATGGCTACACCTTC; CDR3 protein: CASTSGSYGYTF
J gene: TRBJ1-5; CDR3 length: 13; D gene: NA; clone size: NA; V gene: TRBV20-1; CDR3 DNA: TGCAGTGCTAGTTTGGGGGGGGATCAGCCCCAGCATTTT; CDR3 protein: CSASLGGDQPQHF
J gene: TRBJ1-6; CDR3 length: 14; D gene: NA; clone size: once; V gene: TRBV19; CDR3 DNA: TGTGCCAGTAATATGGGGGGTGCTAATTCACCCCTCCACTTT; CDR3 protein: CASNMGGANSPLHF
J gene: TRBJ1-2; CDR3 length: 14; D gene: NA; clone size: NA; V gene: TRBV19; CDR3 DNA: TGTGCCAGTAGTGTAGGGGTGACCAACTATGGCTACACCTTC; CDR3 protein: CASSVGVTNYGYTF
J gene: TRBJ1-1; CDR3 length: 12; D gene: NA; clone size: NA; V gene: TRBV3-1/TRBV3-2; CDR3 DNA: TGTGCCAGCAGCCAAGCTATTTCTGAAGCTTTCTTT; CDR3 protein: CASSQAISEAFF
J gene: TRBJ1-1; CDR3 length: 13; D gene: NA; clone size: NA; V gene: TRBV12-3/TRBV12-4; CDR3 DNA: TGTGCCAGCAGCCTACAGGGGAACACTGAAGCTTTCTTT; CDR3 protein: CASSLQGNTEAFF
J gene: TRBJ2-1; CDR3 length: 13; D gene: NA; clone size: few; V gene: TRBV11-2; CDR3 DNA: TGTGCCAGCAGCTTAGATTTGGGAAATGAGCAGTTCTTC; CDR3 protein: CASSLDLGNEQFF
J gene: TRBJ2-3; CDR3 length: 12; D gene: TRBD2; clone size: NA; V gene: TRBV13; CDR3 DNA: TGTGCCACCTTGGCGGGGGAGGGTACGCAGTATTTT; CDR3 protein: CATLAGEGTQYF
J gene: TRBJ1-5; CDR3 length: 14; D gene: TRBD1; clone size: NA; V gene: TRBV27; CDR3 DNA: TGTGCCAGTCGCGGGACAGGGGTCACTCAGCCCCAGCATTTT; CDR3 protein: CASRGTGVTQPQHF
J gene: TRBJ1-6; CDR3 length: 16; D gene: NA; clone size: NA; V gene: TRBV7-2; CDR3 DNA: TGTGCCAGCAGCCCGAGCCCAGGGAGCAGAATTTCACCCCTCCACTTT; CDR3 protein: CASSPSPGSRISPLHF
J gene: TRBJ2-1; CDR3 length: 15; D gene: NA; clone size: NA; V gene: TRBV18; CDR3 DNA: TGTGCCAGCTCACCCGGTCCCGGGGGATACAATGAGCAGTTCTTC; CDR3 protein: CASSPGPGGYNEQFF
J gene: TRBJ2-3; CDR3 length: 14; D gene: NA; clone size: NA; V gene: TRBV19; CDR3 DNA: TGTGCCAGTACCAAGGGGCAGGGAACAGATACGCAGTATTTT; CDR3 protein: CASTKGQGTDTQYF
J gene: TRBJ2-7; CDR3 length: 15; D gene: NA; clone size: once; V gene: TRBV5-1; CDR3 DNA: TGCGCCAGCAGGAATATAGGGTTGGGCCCCTACGAGCAGTACTTC; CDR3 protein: CASRNIGLGPYEQYF